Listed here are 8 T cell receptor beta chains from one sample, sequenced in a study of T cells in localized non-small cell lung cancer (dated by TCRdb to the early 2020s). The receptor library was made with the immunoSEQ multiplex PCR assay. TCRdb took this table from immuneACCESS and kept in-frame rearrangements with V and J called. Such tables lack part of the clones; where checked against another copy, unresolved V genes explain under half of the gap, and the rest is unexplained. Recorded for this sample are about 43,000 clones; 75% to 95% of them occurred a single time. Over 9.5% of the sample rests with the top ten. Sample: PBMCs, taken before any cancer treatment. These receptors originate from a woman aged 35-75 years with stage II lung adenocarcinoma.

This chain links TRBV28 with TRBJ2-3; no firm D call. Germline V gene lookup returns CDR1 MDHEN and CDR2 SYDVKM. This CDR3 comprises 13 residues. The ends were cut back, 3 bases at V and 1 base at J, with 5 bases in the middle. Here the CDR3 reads CASSLPGTDTQYF. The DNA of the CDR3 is TGTGCCAGCAGTTTGCCAGGCACAGATACGCAGTATTTT.

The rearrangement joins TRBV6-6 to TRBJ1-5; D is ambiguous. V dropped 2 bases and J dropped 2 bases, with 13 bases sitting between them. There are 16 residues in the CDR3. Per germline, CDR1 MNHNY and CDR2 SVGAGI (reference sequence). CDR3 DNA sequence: TGTGCCAGCAGTTACAATTCAGGAGAAGGCAATCAGCCCCAGCATTTT. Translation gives CASSYNSGEGNQPQHF.

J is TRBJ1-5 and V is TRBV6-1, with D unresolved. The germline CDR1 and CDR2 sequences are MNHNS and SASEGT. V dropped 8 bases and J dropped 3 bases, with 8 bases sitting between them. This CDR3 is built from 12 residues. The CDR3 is CASAEYNQPQHF. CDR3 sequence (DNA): TGTGCCAGCGCAGAGTACAATCAGCCCCAGCATTTT.

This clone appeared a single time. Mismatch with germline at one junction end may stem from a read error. CDR3 nucleotides: TGCGCCAGCAGTGAAGGCGGGAGGGCCCCCATCTTC. The encoded protein is CASSEGGRAPIF. The rearrangement links TRBV10-1 to TRBJ2-7; 9 bases line up with TRBD2. CDR1 WNHNN and CDR2 SYGVQD come from the germline V gene (reference sequence). CDR3 length: 12 amino acids.

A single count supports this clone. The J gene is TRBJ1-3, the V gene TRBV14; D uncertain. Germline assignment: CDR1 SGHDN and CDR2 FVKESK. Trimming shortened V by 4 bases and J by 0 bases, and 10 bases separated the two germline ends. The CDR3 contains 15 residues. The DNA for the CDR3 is TGTGCCAGCAGCCCCATGTTAGACTCTGGAAACACCATATATTTT. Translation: CASSPMLDSGNTIYF.

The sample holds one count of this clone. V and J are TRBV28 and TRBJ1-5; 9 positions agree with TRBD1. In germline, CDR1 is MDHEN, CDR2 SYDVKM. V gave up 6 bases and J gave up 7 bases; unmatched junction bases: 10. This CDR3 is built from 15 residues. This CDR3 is CASRRGQGGWQPQHF. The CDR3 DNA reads TGTGCCAGCAGGCGGGGACAGGGTGGTTGGCAGCCCCAGCATTTT.

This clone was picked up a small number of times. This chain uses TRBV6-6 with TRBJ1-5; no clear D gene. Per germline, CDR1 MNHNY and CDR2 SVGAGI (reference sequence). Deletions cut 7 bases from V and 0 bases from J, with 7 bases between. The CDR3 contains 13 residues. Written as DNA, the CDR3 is TGTGCCAGCACTAGGGTTAGCAATCAGCCCCAGCATTTT. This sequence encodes CASTRVSNQPQHF.

CDR3 bases: TGTGCCAGCAGCCAAGATCTGACTGTTGAGGAACGGGAGCTGTTTTTT. Residues: CASSQDLTVEERELFF. The chain is built from TRBV14 and TRBJ2-2; D is unclear. The CDR3 runs 16 residues. V was cut by 0 bases and J by 9 bases, with 17 bases left in between. CDR1 is SGHDN, CDR2 FVKESK, per germline.